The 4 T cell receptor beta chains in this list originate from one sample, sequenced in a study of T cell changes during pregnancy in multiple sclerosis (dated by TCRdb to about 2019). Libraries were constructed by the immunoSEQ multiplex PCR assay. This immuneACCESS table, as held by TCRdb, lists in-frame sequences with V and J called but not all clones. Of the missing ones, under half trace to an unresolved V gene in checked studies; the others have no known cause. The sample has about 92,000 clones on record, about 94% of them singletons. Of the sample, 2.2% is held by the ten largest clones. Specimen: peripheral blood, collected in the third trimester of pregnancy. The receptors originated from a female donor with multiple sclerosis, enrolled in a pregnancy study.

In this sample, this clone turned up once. CDR3 bases: TGTGCCAGCAGCTTCGGACTAGCCTTCTACAATGAGCAGTTCTTC. Protein sequence: CASSFGLAFYNEQFF. The rearrangement links TRBV7-8 to TRBJ2-1, with 8 bases lining up with TRBD2. The CDR3 has 15 amino acids. Germline V gene data show CDR1 as SGHVS and CDR2 as FQNEAQ. V lost 3 bases and J lost 3; bases outside the gene matches: 4.

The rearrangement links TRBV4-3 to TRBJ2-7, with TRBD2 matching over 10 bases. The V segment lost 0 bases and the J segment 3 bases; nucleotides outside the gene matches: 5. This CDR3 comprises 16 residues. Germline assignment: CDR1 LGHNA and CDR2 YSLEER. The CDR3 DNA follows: TGCGCCAGCAGCCAAGATCAGGCTAGCGGGAGCTACGAGCAGTACTTC. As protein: CASSQDQASGSYEQYF.

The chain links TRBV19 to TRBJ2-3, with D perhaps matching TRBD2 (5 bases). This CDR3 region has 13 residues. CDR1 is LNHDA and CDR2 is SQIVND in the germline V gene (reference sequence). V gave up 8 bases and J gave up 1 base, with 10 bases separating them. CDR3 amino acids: CASLRAGTDTQYF. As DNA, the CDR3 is TGTGCCAGTCTGAGGGCCGGCACAGATACGCAGTATTTT.

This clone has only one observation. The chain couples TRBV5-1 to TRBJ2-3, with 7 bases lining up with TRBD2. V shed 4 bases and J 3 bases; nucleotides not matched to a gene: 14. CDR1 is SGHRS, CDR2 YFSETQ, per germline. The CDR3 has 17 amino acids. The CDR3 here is CASSPIMGGSRTDTQYF. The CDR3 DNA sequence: TGCGCCAGCAGCCCAATAATGGGCGGGAGTAGAACAGATACGCAGTATTTT.